This T cell receptor (beta chain) was recovered during a study of Graves' ophthalmopathy and Graves' hyperthyroidism. The CDR3 is 13 residues long. CDR1 SEHNR and CDR2 FQNEAQ come from the germline V gene (reference sequence). The V segment lost 5 bases and the J segment 8 bases; nucleotides outside the gene matches: 5. Amplification of TCR beta CDR3 regions used RNA transcripts. Following a first-round RT-PCR that used HTBI primers, a second-round multiplex PCR was carried out. TCRdb independently ran MiXCR on the multiplex PCR reads; one entry per CDR3 protein. Here the sample spans about 700,000 distinct CDR3 sequences, roughly 40% being singletons.

The rearrangement links TRBV7-9 to TRBJ2-2, with TRBD1 matching over 7 bases. The clonotype was recovered from an adult man with Graves' ophthalmopathy. Sequenced input: peripheral blood. CDR3 region: CASSRDREGELFF. In nucleotides, the CDR3 is TGTGCCAGCAGCCGCGACAGGGAAGGGGAGCTGTTTTTT.